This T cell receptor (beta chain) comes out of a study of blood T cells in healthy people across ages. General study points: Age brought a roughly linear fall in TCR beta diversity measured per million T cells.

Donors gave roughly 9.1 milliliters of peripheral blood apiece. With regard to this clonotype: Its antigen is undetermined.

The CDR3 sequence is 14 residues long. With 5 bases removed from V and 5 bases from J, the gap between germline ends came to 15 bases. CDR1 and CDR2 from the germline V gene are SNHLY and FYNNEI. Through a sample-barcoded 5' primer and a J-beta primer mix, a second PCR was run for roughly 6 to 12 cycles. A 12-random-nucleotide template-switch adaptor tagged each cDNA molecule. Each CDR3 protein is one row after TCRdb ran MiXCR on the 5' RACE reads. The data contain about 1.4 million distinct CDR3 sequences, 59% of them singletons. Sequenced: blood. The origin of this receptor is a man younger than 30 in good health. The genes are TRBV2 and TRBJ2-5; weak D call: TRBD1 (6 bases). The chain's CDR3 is CASSPGTTRETQYF. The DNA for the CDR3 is TGTGCCAGCAGTCCCGGGACAACCAGGGAGACCCAGTACTTC.